This entry concerns a single T cell receptor beta chain. Its antigen specificity is not known. No much larger clone is present one base from it, and per-base qualities are unavailable. On a MiSeq, deep resolution sequencing aimed for a depth between 1 in 1 million and 1 in 200,000 T cells, with each clonotype covered 10x on average. TCR beta libraries were generated with the immunoSEQ hsTCRB Kit. Per the authors' processing: The data were analyzed with ImmunoSEQ Analyzer and ImmunoSEQ Data Assistant, and V, D and J gene assignments followed IMGT definitions. Clonality, with values ranging from 0 to 1, was calculated as one minus the normalized Shannon entropy of productive rearrangement frequencies. Public clonotype analysis was restricted to overrepresented clonotypes comprising at least 0.05% of each patient's repertoire. Around 14 repertoires from age-matched healthy donors, obtained from immuneACCESS, served as clonality controls. TCRdb stores this immuneACCESS table with in-frame sequences only. Part of the clones is absent; in the studies checked, under half of the shortfall reflects unresolved V genes, and no reason is known for the rest. D and trimming were read from the DNA, whereas the V and J calls and clone size are those reported in that table. This sample has 120,000 to 150,000 clones in its table, and approximately 80% of those were observed once. Together, the top ten hold approximately 27% of the sample.

The sample is drawn from a study of cytotoxic CD8 clonotypes in ibrutinib-treated CLL (dated by TCRdb to the early 2020s). For the wider study: The cohort included around 15 treatment-naive and 11 to 12 relapsed/refractory patients; about 18 were IGHV unmutated. On average, each sample yielded around 250,000 productive templates and 80,000 to 95,000 productive rearrangements. Cryopreserved peripheral blood mononuclear cells were collected at three points: before therapy, at response, and at either sustained remission or disease progression. Every sample from remission and from progressive disease was obtained while the patients were still on ibrutinib. Longitudinal samples were obtainable from about 30% of the roughly 90 participants in the trial. Partial responses were observed in roughly 24 patients and complete responses in 2; after a median follow-up of roughly 62 months, remission was maintained in 14 patients and progression was observed in some 12. The response samples were drawn at a median of roughly twelve months into treatment, with a range of about 6 to 40 months. Study-wide findings and limitations: At ibrutinib response clonality went up, during sustained remission it held steady, and at progression it dropped back toward baseline. Public clonotypes were rare and either shrank or stayed stable during treatment, and the rise in clonality at ibrutinib response reflected expansion of private clonotypes. Baseline clonality was found to be higher than that of age-matched healthy donors and was strongly correlated with circulating CD8+ T-cell counts. Lymph node repertoires were not examined, and the timing of sampling was not matched between patients in sustained remission and those whose disease progressed.

The time point label on this specimen signifies: more than 10 months on ibrutinib. Roughly 1.9 micrograms of genomic DNA were extracted from cryopreserved PBMCs for TCR beta library preparation. Longitudinal blood samples from CLL patients on ibrutinib monotherapy underwent high-throughput TCR beta sequencing. The patients were enrolled in a single-center, open-label phase 2 trial of ibrutinib monotherapy. Per the germline V gene, LGHNA is the CDR1 and YNFKEQ is the CDR2. Spanning cysteine to phenylalanine, the CDR3 consists of 15 amino acids. This entry keeps only the CDR3 DNA: 45 bases, framed from base 1. The V end loses 0 bases and the J end loses 1 base, and a stretch of 8 bases separates them.

This TCR came from a human donor with chronic lymphocytic leukemia. The chain employs TRBV4-2 and TRBJ2-3; TRBD2 could be the D gene, as 6 bases match. Sequences were derived from PBMCs, sampled after 12 months of ibrutinib treatment. The DNA is TGTGCCAGCAGCCAAGATCCTAGCGGCACAGATACGCAGTATTTT. This yields the protein CASSQDPSGTDTQYF.